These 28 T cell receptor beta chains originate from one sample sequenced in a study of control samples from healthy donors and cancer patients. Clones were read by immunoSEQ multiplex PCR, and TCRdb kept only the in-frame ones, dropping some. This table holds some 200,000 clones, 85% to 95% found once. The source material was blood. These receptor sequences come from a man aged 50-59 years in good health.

The chain's CDR3 is CASSYSIWGAGELFF. The CDR3 nucleotides read TGTGCCAGCAGTTACTCGATTTGGGGCGCCGGGGAGCTGTTTTTT. The chain uses TRBV6-5 and TRBJ2-2, with a possible D match to TRBD1 (5 bases). Between the trimmed V and J ends, which lost 0 bases and 6 bases, there was a span of 11 bases. Germline values: CDR1 MNHEY, CDR2 SVGAGI. The CDR3 has 15 residues.

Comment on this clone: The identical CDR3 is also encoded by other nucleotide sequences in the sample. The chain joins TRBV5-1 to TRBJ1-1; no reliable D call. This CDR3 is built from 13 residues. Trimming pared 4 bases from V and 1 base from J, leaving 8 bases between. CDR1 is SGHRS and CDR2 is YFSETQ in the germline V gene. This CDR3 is CASSPGPNTEAFF. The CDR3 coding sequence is TGCGCCAGCAGCCCGGGTCCGAACACTGAAGCTTTCTTT.

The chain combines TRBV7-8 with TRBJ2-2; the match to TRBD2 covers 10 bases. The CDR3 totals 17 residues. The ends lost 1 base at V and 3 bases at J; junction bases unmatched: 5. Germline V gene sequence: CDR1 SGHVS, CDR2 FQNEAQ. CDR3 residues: CASSLVLAGGHTGELFF. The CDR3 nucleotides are TGTGCCAGCAGCTTAGTATTAGCGGGGGGACACACCGGGGAGCTGTTTTTT.

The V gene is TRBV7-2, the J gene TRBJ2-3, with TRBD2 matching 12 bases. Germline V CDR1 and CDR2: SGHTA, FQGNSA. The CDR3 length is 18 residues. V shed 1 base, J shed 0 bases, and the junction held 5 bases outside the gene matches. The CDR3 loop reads CASSLVRLAGGSTDTQYF. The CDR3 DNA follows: TGTGCCAGCAGCTTAGTGAGGCTAGCGGGGGGGAGCACAGATACGCAGTATTTT. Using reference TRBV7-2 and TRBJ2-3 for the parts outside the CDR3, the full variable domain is GAGVSQSPSNKVTEKGKDVELRCDPISGHTALYWYRQSLGQGLEFLIYFQGNSAPDKSGLPSDRFSAERTGGSVSTLTIQRTQQEDSAVYLCASSLVRLAGGSTDTQYFGPGTRLTVL.

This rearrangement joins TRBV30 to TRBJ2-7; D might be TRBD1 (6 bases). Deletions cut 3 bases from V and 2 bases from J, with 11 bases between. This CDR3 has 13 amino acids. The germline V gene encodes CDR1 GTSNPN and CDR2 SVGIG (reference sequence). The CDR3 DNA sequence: TGTGCCTGGAGCCGGACAGTCCCCTACGAGCAGTACTTC. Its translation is CAWSRTVPYEQYF.

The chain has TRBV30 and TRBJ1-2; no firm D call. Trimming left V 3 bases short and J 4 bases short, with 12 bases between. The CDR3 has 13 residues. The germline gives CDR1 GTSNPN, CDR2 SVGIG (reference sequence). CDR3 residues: CAWRSNRPYGYTF. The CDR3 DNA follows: TGTGCCTGGAGATCGAATCGGCCCTATGGCTACACCTTC.

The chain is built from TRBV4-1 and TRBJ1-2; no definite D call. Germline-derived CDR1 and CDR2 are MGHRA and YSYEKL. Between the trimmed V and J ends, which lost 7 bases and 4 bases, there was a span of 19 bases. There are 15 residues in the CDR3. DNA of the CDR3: TGCGCCAGCAAAAAAGGGCCGGCCCCGAGCTATGGCTACACCTTC. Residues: CASKKGPAPSYGYTF.

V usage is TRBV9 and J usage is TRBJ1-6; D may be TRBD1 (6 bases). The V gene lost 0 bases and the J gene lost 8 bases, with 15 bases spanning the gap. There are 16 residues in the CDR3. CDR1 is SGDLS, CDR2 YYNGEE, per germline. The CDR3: CASSVALQGEDSPLHF. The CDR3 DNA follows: TGTGCCAGCAGCGTAGCTCTACAGGGAGAGGATTCACCCCTCCACTTT.

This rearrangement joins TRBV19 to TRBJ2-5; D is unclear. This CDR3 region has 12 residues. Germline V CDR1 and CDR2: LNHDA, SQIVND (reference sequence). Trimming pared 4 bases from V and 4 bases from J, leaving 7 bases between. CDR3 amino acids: CASSKSRETQYF. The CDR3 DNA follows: TGTGCCAGTAGTAAGAGCCGAGAGACCCAGTACTTC.

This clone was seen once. The chain's CDR3 is CASSPWQVSNTEAFF. In DNA form, the CDR3 reads TGTGCCAGCAGTCCCTGGCAGGTCTCGAACACTGAAGCTTTCTTT. The chain recombines TRBV27 with TRBJ1-1; D is unclear. This CDR3 is 15 amino acids long. Deletions cut 5 bases from V and 1 base from J, with 14 bases between. In germline, CDR1 is MNHEY, CDR2 SMNVEV (reference sequence).

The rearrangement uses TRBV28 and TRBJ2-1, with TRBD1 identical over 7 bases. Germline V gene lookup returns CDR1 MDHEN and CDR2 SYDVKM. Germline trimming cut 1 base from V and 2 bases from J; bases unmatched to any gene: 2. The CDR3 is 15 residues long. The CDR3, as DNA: TGTGCCAGCAGTTTATTCCAGGGGGCCTACAATGAGCAGTTCTTC. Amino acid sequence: CASSLFQGAYNEQFF.

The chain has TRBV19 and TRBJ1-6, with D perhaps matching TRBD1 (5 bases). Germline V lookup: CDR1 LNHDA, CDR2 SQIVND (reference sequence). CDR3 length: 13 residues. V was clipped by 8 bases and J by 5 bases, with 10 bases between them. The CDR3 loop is CASRGGNNSPLHF. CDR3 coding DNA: TGTGCCAGTCGGGGGGGTAATAATTCACCCCTCCACTTT.

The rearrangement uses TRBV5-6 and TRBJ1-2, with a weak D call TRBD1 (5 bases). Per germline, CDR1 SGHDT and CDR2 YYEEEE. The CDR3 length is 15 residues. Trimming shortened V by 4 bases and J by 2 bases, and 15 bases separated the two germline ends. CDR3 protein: CASSKGLAGNYGYTF. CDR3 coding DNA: TGTGCCAGCAGCAAGGGACTGGCTGGGAACTATGGCTACACCTTC.

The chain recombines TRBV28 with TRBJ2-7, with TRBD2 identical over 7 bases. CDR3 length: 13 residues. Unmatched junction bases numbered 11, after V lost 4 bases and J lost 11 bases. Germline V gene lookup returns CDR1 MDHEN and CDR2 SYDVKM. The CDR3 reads CASSSRGPGGEYV. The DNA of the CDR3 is TGTGCCAGCAGTTCCCGCGGACCGGGAGGAGAGTACGTC.

CDR3 sequence (DNA): TGTGCCAGCAGTTCGCACCCCCGGGGCGGCTACAATGAGCAGTTCTTC. Its translation: CASSSHPRGGYNEQFF. The chain carries TRBV6-5 and TRBJ2-1; either TRBD1 or TRBD2 may supply D (5 bases each). V was trimmed by 4 bases and J by 3 bases, leaving 16 bases between them. In germline, CDR1 is MNHEY, CDR2 SVGAGI. The CDR3 consists of 16 residues.

The CDR3, as DNA: TGTGCCAGCAGTTTATTCGTGGGGGGAACTGTCTACGAGCAGTACTTC. This gives the protein CASSLFVGGTVYEQYF. The chain links TRBV28 to TRBJ2-7, with TRBD2 as a possible D gene (6 bases). Trimming pared 1 base from V and 3 bases from J, leaving 16 bases between. CDR1 MDHEN and CDR2 SYDVKM come from the germline V gene. The CDR3 covers 16 residues.

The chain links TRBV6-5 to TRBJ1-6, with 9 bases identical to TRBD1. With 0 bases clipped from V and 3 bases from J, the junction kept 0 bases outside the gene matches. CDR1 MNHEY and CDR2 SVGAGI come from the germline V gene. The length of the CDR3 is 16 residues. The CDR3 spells CASSYSGQGYNSPLHF. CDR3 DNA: TGTGCCAGCAGTTACTCGGGACAGGGCTATAATTCACCCCTCCACTTT.

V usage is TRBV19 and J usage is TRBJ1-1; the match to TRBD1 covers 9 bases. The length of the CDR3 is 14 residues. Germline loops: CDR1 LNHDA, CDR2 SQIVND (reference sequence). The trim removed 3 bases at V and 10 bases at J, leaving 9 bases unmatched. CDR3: CASSIRDRVLPAFF. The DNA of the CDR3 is TGTGCCAGTAGTATTCGGGACAGGGTCCTTCCAGCTTTCTTT.

The CDR3 reads CASRSMFRGNEQFF. The CDR3, as DNA: TGTGCCAGCAGATCTATGTTTAGAGGCAATGAGCAGTTCTTC. V is TRBV27 and J is TRBJ2-1; no firm D call. There are 14 residues in the CDR3. The germline gives CDR1 MNHEY, CDR2 SMNVEV (reference sequence). V lost 6 bases and J 6 bases, leaving 15 bases between the germline ends.

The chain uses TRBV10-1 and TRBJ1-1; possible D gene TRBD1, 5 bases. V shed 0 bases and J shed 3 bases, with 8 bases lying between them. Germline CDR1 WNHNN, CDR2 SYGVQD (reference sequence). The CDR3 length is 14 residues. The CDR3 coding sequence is TGCGCCAGCAGTGAGTCCGCCAGGGACACTGAAGCTTTCTTT. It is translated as CASSESARDTEAFF.

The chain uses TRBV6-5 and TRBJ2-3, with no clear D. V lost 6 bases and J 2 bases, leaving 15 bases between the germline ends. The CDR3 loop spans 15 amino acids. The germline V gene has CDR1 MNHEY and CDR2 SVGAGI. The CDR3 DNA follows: TGTGCCAGCAGATTGACTCTCCTCTTCACAGATACGCAGTATTTT. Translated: CASRLTLLFTDTQYF.

This CDR3 reads CASSYSPTSYSYEQYF. The DNA of the CDR3 is TGTGCCAGCAGTTACTCCCCGACTTCTTACTCCTACGAGCAGTACTTC. This chain uses TRBV6-5 with TRBJ2-7; D is unresolved. The germline gives CDR1 MNHEY, CDR2 SVGAGI. The length of the CDR3 is 16 residues. Trimming stripped 0 bases from V and 0 bases from J, with 12 bases between.

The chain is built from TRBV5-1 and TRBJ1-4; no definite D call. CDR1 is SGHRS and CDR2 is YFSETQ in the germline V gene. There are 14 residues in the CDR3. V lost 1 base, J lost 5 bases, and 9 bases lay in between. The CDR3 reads CASSLRVNNEKLFF. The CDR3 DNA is TGCGCCAGCAGCTTGAGAGTTAACAATGAAAAACTGTTTTTT.

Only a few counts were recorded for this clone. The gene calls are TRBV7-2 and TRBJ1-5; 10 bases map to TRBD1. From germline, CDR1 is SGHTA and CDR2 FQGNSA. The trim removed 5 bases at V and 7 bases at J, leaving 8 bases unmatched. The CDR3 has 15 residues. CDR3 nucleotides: TGTGCCAGCAGCGCAGGGACAGGGGTTAGGCAGCCCCAGCATTTT. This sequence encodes CASSAGTGVRQPQHF.

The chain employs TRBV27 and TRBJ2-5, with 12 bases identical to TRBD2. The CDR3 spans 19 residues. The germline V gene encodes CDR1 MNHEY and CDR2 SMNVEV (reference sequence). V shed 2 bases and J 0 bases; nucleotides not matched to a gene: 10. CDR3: CASSLRFLAGGIYQETQYF. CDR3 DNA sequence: TGTGCCAGCAGTTTACGATTCCTAGCGGGGGGGATCTACCAAGAGACCCAGTACTTC.

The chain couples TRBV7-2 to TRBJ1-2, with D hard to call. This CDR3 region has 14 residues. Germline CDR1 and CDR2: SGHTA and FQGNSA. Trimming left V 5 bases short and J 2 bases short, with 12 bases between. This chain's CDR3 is CASSPSGRNYGYTF. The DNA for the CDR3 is TGTGCCAGCAGCCCCTCCGGGCGAAACTATGGCTACACCTTC.

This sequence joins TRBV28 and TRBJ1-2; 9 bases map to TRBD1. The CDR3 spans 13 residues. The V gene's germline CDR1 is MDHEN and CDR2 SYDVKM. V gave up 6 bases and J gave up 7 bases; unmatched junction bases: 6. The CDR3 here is CASRYGTGSGYTF. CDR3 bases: TGTGCCAGCAGGTACGGGACAGGGAGTGGCTACACCTTC.

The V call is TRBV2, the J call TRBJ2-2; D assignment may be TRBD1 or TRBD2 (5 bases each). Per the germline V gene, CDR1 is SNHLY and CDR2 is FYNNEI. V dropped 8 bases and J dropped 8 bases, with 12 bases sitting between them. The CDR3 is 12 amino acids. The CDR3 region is CASRGVGGELFF. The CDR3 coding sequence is TGTGCCAGCCGAGGGGTCGGAGGGGAGCTGTTTTTT.